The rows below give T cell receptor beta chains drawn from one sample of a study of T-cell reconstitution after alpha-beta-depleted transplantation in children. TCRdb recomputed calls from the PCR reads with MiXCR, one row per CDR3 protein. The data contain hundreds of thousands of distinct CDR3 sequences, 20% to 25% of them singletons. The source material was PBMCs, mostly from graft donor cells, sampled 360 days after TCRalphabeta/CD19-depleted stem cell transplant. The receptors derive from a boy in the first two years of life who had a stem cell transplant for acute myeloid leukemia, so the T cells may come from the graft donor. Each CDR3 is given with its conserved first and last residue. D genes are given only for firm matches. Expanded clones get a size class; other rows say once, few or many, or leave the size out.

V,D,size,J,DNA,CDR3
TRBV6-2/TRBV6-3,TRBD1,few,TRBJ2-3,TGTGCCAGCAGTCGACAGGGTTCCAGCACAGATACGCAGTATTTT,CASSRQGSSTDTQYF
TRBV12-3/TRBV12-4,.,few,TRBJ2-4,TGTGCCAGCAGTTTACAAGAGGGGAACATTCAGTACTTC,CASSLQEGNIQYF
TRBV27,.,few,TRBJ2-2,TGTGCCAGCTCACCGAAGGCCGGGGAGCTGTTTTTT,CASSPKAGELFF
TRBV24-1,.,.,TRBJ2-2,TGTGCCACCATGAGAGGAACCCGGGGACTTTCTTCAGCGAACACCGGGGAGCTGTTTTTT,CATMRGTRGLSSANTGELFF
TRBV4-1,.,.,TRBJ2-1,TGCGCCAGCAGCCAAGCCTCGGACGGAGAGCAGTTCTTC,CASSQASDGEQFF
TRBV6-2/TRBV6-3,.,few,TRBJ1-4,TGTGCCAGCAGTTATGGGGTCGGGGTGTCGCCGCCCTTTAATGAAAAACTGTTTTTT,CASSYGVGVSPPFNEKLFF
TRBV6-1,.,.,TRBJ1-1,TGTGCCAGCAGCTCCGCCGGGGGTGCTGAAGCTTTCTTT,CASSSAGGAEAFF
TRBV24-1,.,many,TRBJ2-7,TGTGCCACCGGGAGCTACGAGCAGTACTTC,CATGSYEQYF
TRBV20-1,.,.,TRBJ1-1,TGCAGTGCGACATGGGCTGGGCGGCTGAACACTGAAGCTTTCTTT,CSATWAGRLNTEAFF
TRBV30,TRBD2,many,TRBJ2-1,TGTGCCTGGATACAGCGGGGGGGCTTCAATGAGCAGTTCTTC,CAWIQRGGFNEQFF
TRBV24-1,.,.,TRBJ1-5,TGTGCCACCAGTGATCGAATCAATCAGCCCCAGCATTTT,CATSDRINQPQHF
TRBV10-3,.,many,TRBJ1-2,TGTGCCATCAGTGACCATGGGTATGGCTACACCTTC,CAISDHGYGYTF
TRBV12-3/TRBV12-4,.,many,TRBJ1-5,TGTGCCAGCAGCCGAAATCAGCCCCAGCATTTT,CASSRNQPQHF
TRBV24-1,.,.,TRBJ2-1,TGTGCCACCAGTGATACCCCAGGGAGGAATGAGCAGTTCTTC,CATSDTPGRNEQFF
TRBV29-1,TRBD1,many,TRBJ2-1,TGCAGCGTTGCAGGGGGCCGGGGAGGTGAGCAGTTCTTC,CSVAGGRGGEQFF
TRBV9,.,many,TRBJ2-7,TGTGCCAGCAGCGTCTCAGACTCTAGCGTCTACGAGCAGTACTTC,CASSVSDSSVYEQYF
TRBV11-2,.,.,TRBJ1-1,TGTGCCAGCAGCTTCTCCCTCGGGAACACTGAAGCTTTCTTT,CASSFSLGNTEAFF
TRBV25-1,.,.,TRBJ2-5,TGTGCCAGCAGTGGATGGGACCAAGAGACCCAGTACTTC,CASSGWDQETQYF
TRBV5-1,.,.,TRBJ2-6,TGCGCCAGCAGCGAGGGACTTTTTTACTCTGGGGCCAACGTCCTGACTTTC,CASSEGLFYSGANVLTF
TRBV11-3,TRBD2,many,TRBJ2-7,TGTGCCAGCAGCTTACGGACCACTAGCGGGGGCAATTCACCCTACGAGCAGTACTTC,CASSLRTTSGGNSPYEQYF